This T cell receptor beta chain stems from a study of T cell changes during pregnancy in multiple sclerosis. The table came from immunoSEQ multiplex PCR; TCRdb's copy has only in-frame clones and leaves some out. The table has fewer than 80,000 clones, approximately 93% seen once. Germline V gene lookup returns CDR1 SGHDT and CDR2 YYEEEE. The CDR3 is made up of 15 amino acids. V was pared by 4 bases and J by 1 base, with 5 bases of the junction left unmatched. V is TRBV5-6 and J is TRBJ1-1; 9 nucleotides agree with TRBD1. This receptor was identified in a female donor with multiple sclerosis, enrolled in a pregnancy study. The sample in question was CD4+ T cells from peripheral blood mononuclear cells, obtained after pregnancy. CDR3 sequence reads: CASSITGGANTEAFF. The CDR3, as DNA: TGTGCCAGCAGCATCACAGGGGGCGCGAACACTGAAGCTTTCTTT.